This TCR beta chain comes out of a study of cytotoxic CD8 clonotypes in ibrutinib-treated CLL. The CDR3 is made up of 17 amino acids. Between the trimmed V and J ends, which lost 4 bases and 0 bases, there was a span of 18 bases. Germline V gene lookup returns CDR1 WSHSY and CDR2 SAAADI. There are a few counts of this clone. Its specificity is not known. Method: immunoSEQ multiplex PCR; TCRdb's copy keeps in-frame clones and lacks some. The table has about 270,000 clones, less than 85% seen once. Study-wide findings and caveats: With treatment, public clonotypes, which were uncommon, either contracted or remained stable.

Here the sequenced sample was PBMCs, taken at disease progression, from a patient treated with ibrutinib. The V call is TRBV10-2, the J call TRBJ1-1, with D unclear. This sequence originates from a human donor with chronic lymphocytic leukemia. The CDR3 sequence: CASSGRRTANLNTEAFF. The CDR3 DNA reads TGCGCCAGCAGTGGTCGGAGGACTGCCAATTTGAACACTGAAGCTTTCTTT.